These 3 T cell receptor beta chains were all obtained from the same sample, sequenced in a study of cytomegalovirus exposure and HLA in healthy donors. The primer mix had 60 Vbeta and 13 Jbeta primers. TCRdb keeps only in-frame clones here, not all; method: immunoSEQ multiplex PCR. The profile covers fewer than 80,000 clones, with less than 80% appearing a single time and 6.5% to 7.5% taken by the ten largest. Material: PBMCs. Source of these receptors: a woman aged 50 to 60 in good health and CMV-seropositive.

This clone was detected only once. The junction departs from germline at one end; a sequencing error may be responsible. This chain joins TRBV9 and TRBJ2-2; possible D gene TRBD2, 5 bases. Germline V gene data show CDR1 as SGDLS and CDR2 as YYNGEE. The CDR3 runs 11 residues. The chain's CDR3 is CASSTPGKLFF. The CDR3 DNA reads TGTGCCAGCAGCACCCCCGGGAAGCTGTTTTTT. The full variable domain, completed using reference TRBV9 and TRBJ2-2, is DSGVTQTPKHLITATGQRVTLRCSPRSGDLSVYWYQQSLDQGLQFLIQYYNGEERAKGNILERFSAQQFPDLHSELNLSSLELGDSALYFCASSTPGKLFFGEGSRLTVL.

The chain recombines TRBV5-4 with TRBJ1-2; TRBD1 matches at 10 bases. Germline loops: CDR1 SGHNT, CDR2 YYREEE (reference sequence). Germline trimming cut 4 bases from V and 4 bases from J; bases unmatched to any gene: 7. The CDR3 is 15 residues long. The CDR3 sequence: CASSQGTGDFYGYTF. The CDR3 region has the DNA TGTGCCAGCAGCCAAGGGACAGGGGATTTCTATGGCTACACCTTC. Together with reference TRBV5-4 and TRBJ1-2, the CDR3 gives the full variable domain: ETGVTQSPTHLIKTRGQQVTLRCSSQSGHNTVSWYQQALGQGPQFIFQYYREEENGRGNFPPRFSGLQFPNYSSELNVNALELDDSALYLCASSQGTGDFYGYTFGSGTRLTVV.

This clone was observed a single time. The gene calls are TRBV9 and TRBJ1-1; perhaps TRBD1 as D (6 bases). This CDR3 comprises 15 residues. V lost 0 bases, J lost 1 base, and 10 bases lay in between. The germline V gene has CDR1 SGDLS and CDR2 YYNGEE. CDR3 residues: CASSVAGQPNTEAFF. In nucleotides, the CDR3 is TGTGCCAGCAGCGTAGCTGGACAGCCGAACACTGAAGCTTTCTTT.